What follows are 14 T cell receptor beta chains derived from one specimen sequenced in a study of OX40 agonist ivuxolimab in advanced cancers. Sequencing used immunoSEQ multiplex PCR; TCRdb keeps in-frame clones, though not all of them. The sample carries 13,000 to 15,000 clones, about 94% recorded once. Sequenced here: CD4+ or CD8+ T cells sorted from blood, sampled in a trial of the OX40 agonist ivuxolimab. The receptors come from an adult with an advanced solid tumor such as melanoma, head and neck, liver or kidney cancer.

The V gene is TRBV6-1, the J gene TRBJ2-7; 10 bases match TRBD1. CDR1 and CDR2 from the germline V gene are MNHNS and SASEGT. The CDR3 is 15 amino acids. J lost 2 bases, V lost 2 bases, and 3 bases had no gene match. The CDR3 loop reads CASSELTGGPYEQYF. The CDR3 region has the DNA TGTGCCAGCAGTGAATTGACAGGGGGCCCCTACGAGCAGTACTTC.

The CDR3 region is CASSFRLMGEEEQYF. The CDR3 region has the DNA TGTGCCAGCAGCTTCCGTCTCATGGGGGAGGAGGAGCAGTACTTC. This chain uses TRBV7-9 with TRBJ2-7; a possible D gene is TRBD2 (6 bases). V was clipped by 3 bases and J by 7 bases, with 19 bases between them. The CDR3 loop spans 15 amino acids. In germline, CDR1 is SEHNR, CDR2 FQNEAQ (reference sequence).

Written as DNA, the CDR3 is TGTGCCAGCAGCATTGATCGCAGGGGGGATCTCAAAGAGACCCAGTACTTC. It codes for CASSIDRRGDLKETQYF. The chain is built from TRBV21-1 and TRBJ2-5; the D call TRBD1 from the table was never checked on the DNA. TRBV21-1 corresponds to a pseudogene. The length of the CDR3 is 17 residues.

CDR3 sequence reads: CASPAGDNTGELFF. The CDR3 DNA reads TGTGCCAGCCCGGCGGGAGATAACACCGGGGAGCTGTTTTTT. The chain has TRBV18 and TRBJ2-2; 7 bases match TRBD2. This CDR3 comprises 14 residues. From germline, CDR1 is KGHSH and CDR2 LQKENI. V lost 8 bases, J lost 2 bases, and 5 bases stayed unmatched.

This chain connects TRBV7-6 to TRBJ2-3, with 8 bases lining up with TRBD2. The CDR3 extends over 16 amino acids. Trimming cost V 4 bases and J 2 bases; bases outside gene matches: 8. Germline CDR1 and CDR2: SGHVS and FNYEAQ. CDR3 loop: CASSSWGGGYTDTQYF. In nucleotides, the CDR3 is TGTGCCAGCAGCTCCTGGGGCGGGGGGTACACAGATACGCAGTATTTT. Supplemented by reference TRBV7-6 and TRBJ2-3, the full variable domain reads GAGVSQSPRYKVTKRGQDVALRCDPISGHVSLYWYRQALGQGPEFLTYFNYEAQQDKSGLPNDRFSAERPEGSISTLTIQRTEQRDSAMYRCASSSWGGGYTDTQYFGPGTRLTVL.

The chain links TRBV9 to TRBJ2-2; perhaps D is TRBD1 or TRBD2 (6 bases each). V was clipped by 4 bases and J by 4 bases, with 32 bases between them. CDR3 length: 21 amino acids. The germline V gene has CDR1 SGDLS and CDR2 YYNGEE. DNA for the CDR3: TGTGCCAGCAGCCCCCACCTAGGGGGAGGCATCCAACTACTCTTCACCGGGGAGCTGTTTTTT. Translated: CASSPHLGGGIQLLFTGELFF.

V usage is TRBV6-5 and J usage is TRBJ1-1; a weak D match, TRBD1 (6 bases). CDR3 length equals 14 residues. Deletions cut 0 bases from V and 6 bases from J, with 11 bases between. Germline values: CDR1 MNHEY, CDR2 SVGAGI. The CDR3 sequence: CASSYSGGAAEAFF. CDR3 sequence (DNA): TGTGCCAGCAGTTACTCGGGGGGGGCCGCTGAAGCTTTCTTT.

The rearrangement links TRBV28 to TRBJ2-3, with 12 nucleotides matching TRBD2. The V and J ends lost 6 bases and 3 bases, in that order; junction bases with no gene match: 10. CDR3 length equals 17 residues. CDR1 is MDHEN and CDR2 is SYDVKM in the germline V gene. The CDR3: CASRHILAGGPTDTQYF. In DNA form, the CDR3 reads TGTGCCAGCAGACACATCCTAGCGGGAGGGCCAACAGATACGCAGTATTTT.

The gene calls are TRBV9 and TRBJ2-2, with a possible D match to TRBD2 (6 bases). The ends were cut back, 3 bases at V and 1 base at J, with 19 bases in the middle. The CDR3 length is 18 residues. Germline values: CDR1 SGDLS, CDR2 YYNGEE. As DNA, the CDR3 is TGTGCCAGCAGCGCTATCAGAATGGGCGGGAAGAACACCGGGGAGCTGTTTTTT. It yields the protein CASSAIRMGGKNTGELFF.

V and J are TRBV29-1 and TRBJ2-2; possibly TRBD2 for D (7 bases). V lost 3 bases and J 6 bases, leaving 14 bases between the germline ends. Germline values: CDR1 SQVTM, CDR2 ANQGSEA. The CDR3 extends over 14 amino acids. The CDR3 sequence: CSVESGGEAGELFF. The CDR3 bases are TGCAGCGTTGAGTCGGGGGGCGAGGCCGGGGAGCTGTTTTTT.

The chain links TRBV9 to TRBJ2-1; D call uncertain. Germline V lookup: CDR1 SGDLS, CDR2 YYNGEE. The CDR3 is 13 amino acids. Trimming took 3 bases from V and 8 from J, leaving 12 bases between them. DNA of the CDR3: TGTGCCAGCAGCGCCCCTCTTATAGATGAGCAGTTCTTC. This encodes CASSAPLIDEQFF.

The genes are TRBV7-2 and TRBJ2-1; 10 nucleotides agree with TRBD2. Trimming cost V 3 bases and J 9 bases; bases outside gene matches: 17. Germline values: CDR1 SGHTA, CDR2 FQGNSA. The CDR3 covers 18 residues. CDR3 residues: CASSFSGGRNLPTSEQFF. The CDR3 nucleotides read TGTGCCAGCAGCTTTAGCGGGGGGCGCAACCTACCTACGAGTGAGCAGTTCTTC.

In its sample, this clone was seen once. The chain carries TRBV9 and TRBJ2-7; D is possibly TRBD2 (7 bases). Trimming stripped 4 bases from V and 5 bases from J, with 16 bases between. Germline V CDR1 and CDR2: SGDLS, YYNGEE. CDR3 length equals 14 residues. This CDR3 is CASSPSGGANEQYF. CDR3 DNA sequence: TGTGCCAGCAGCCCCAGTGGGGGGGCGAACGAGCAGTACTTC.

The chain couples TRBV4-1 to TRBJ1-1; 8 positions agree with TRBD1. CDR1 MGHRA and CDR2 YSYEKL come from the germline V gene. The CDR3 consists of 16 residues. The V segment lost 2 bases and the J segment 2 bases; nucleotides outside the gene matches: 7. DNA of the CDR3: TGCGCCAGCAGCCAAAAGACGGGACAGGTAAACACTGAAGCTTTCTTT. Amino acids: CASSQKTGQVNTEAFF.